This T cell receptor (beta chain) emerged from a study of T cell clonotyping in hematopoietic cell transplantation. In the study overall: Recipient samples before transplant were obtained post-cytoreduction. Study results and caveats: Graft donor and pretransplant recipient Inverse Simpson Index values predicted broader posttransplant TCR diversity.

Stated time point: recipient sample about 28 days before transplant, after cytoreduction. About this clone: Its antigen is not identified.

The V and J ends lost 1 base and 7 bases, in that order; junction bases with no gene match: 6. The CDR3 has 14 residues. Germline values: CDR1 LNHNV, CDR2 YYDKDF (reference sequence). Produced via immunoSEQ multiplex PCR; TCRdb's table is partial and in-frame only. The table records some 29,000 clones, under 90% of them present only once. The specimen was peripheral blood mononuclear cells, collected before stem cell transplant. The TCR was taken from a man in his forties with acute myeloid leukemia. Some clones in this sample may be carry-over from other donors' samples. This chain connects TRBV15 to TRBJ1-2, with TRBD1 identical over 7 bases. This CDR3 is CATSRGDTGVGYTF. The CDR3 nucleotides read TGTGCCACCAGCAGAGGCGATACAGGGGTTGGCTACACCTTC.